Shown below are 27 T cell receptor beta chains from a single sample sequenced in a study of blood T cells in healthy people across ages. Through a sample-barcoded 5' primer and a J-beta primer mix, a second PCR was run for roughly 7 to 12 cycles. TCRdb itself ran the 5' RACE reads through MiXCR, one entry per CDR3 protein. Here the sample spans hundreds of thousands of distinct CDR3 sequences, roughly 21% being singletons. The sequenced sample was blood. The receptor set was obtained from a man between 70 and 80 years old in good health.

This clonotype was counted between two and nine times. The V and J genes are TRBV5-1 and TRBJ2-5, with 8 bases fitting TRBD2. The J call could be wrong; TRBJ2-1 is a better fit for the DNA end. The CDR3 is 16 amino acids. Germline V gives CDR1 SGHRS, CDR2 YFSETQ. The CDR3, as DNA: TGCGCCAGCAGCCTTCGAGGGCGGGAGGACTCCAATGAGCAGTTCTTC. It is translated as CASSLRGREDSNEQFF.

V usage is TRBV5-1 and J usage is TRBJ2-7; 8 nucleotides line up with TRBD1. With V trimmed by 6 bases and J by 5 bases, 16 bases remained unmatched. CDR3 length equals 16 residues. Germline V gene sequence: CDR1 SGHRS, CDR2 YFSETQ. The CDR3 DNA follows: TGCGCCAGCACCAACGAACCCGACAGGGGTACCCACGAGCAGTACTTC. Protein product: CASTNEPDRGTHEQYF. The variable domain in full, with the rest retrieved from reference TRBV5-1 and TRBJ2-7, is KAGVTQTPRYLIKTRGQQVTLSCSPISGHRSVSWYQQTPGQGLQFLFEYFSETQRNKGNFPGRFSGRQFSNSRSEMNVSTLELGDSALYLCASTNEPDRGTHEQYFGPGTRLTVT.

The chain combines TRBV6-2 or TRBV6-3 with TRBJ2-5, with D perhaps being TRBD1 or TRBD2 (5 bases each). The J call may be faulty, since TRBJ2-7 better matches the DNA end. The CDR3 runs 15 residues. Looked up from germline, CDR1 is MNHEY and CDR2 is SVGEGT. This chain's CDR3 is CASSYTGTSTYEQYF. The DNA of the CDR3 is TGTGCCAGCAGTTACACCGGGACGAGCACCTACGAGCAGTACTTC.

This clonotype was seen a few times. V gene TRBV20-1 combines with J gene TRBJ1-2, with no clear D. Trimming pared 0 bases from V and 3 bases from J, leaving 8 bases between. Germline loops: CDR1 DFQATT, CDR2 SNEGSKA (reference sequence). This CDR3 region has 13 residues. CDR3: CSARDAGDYGYTF. In DNA, the CDR3 is TGCAGTGCTAGAGATGCAGGAGACTATGGCTACACCTTC.

This clonotype was observed a handful of times. Compared with germline, one end of the junction differs, possibly owing to a read error. The gene calls are TRBV6-5 and TRBJ2-7; 9 bases agree with TRBD1. This CDR3 is built from 13 residues. Germline-derived CDR1 and CDR2 are MNHEY and SVGAGI. The CDR3 here is CATRRDRAYEHYF. The CDR3 bases are TGTGCCACGAGACGGGACAGGGCCTACGAGCATTACTTC.

The chain couples TRBV7-3 to TRBJ2-5, with TRBD2 matching over 7 bases. The end of the DNA fits TRBJ2-1 better, so the J call may be wrong. The CDR3 runs 14 residues. Germline CDR1 is SGHTA and CDR2 is FQGTGA. Here the CDR3 reads CASSLIGRAYEQFF. CDR3 bases: TGTGCCAGCAGCTTAATTGGGAGGGCGTATGAGCAGTTCTTC.

The chain links TRBV20-1 to TRBJ1-1; no clear D gene. Trimming took off 4 bases at V and 6 bases at J, with 12 bases between the two ends. CDR3 length: 12 amino acids. Germline values: CDR1 DFQATT, CDR2 SNEGSKA (reference sequence). CDR3 residues: CSAMRSRAEAFF. The CDR3, as DNA: TGCAGTGCTATGCGGAGTAGGGCTGAAGCTTTCTTT.

To note about this clonotype: Mismatch with germline at one junction end may stem from a read error. The chain uses TRBV9 and TRBJ1-3; 10 bases agree with TRBD1. The CDR3 totals 17 residues. CDR1 and CDR2 from the germline V gene are SGDLS and YYNGEE. This CDR3 reads CASGVVGQGSSGNTIYF. DNA for the CDR3: TGTGCCAGCGGCGTAGTGGGACAGGGGAGCTCTGGAAACACCATATATTTT. Using reference TRBV9 and TRBJ1-3 for the parts outside the CDR3, the full variable domain is DSGVTQTPKHLITATGQRVTLRCSPRSGDLSVYWYQQSLDQGLQFLIQYYNGEERAKGNILERFSAQQFPDLHSELNLSSLELGDSALYFCASGVVGQGSSGNTIYFGEGSWLTVV.

This CDR3 is CASSTPYRGGSNQPQHF. The CDR3 nucleotides are TGTGCCAGCAGCACACCATACAGGGGAGGTAGCAATCAGCCCCAGCATTTT. The chain has TRBV5-5 and TRBJ1-5, with 7 bases lining up with TRBD1. The CDR3 has 17 amino acids. J gave up 0 bases and V 4 bases, and 10 bases lay outside the gene matches. CDR1 and CDR2 (germline): SGHKS, YYEKEE (reference sequence).

The chain links TRBV2 to TRBJ2-5, with 9 nucleotides matching TRBD2. The DNA end favors TRBJ2-7, so the J call may be wrong. This CDR3 region has 16 residues. Looked up from germline, CDR1 is SNHLY and CDR2 is FYNNEI. This CDR3 reads CASSEGTSANSYEQYF. CDR3 DNA: TGTGCCAGCAGTGAAGGGACTAGCGCCAACTCCTACGAGCAGTACTTC.

The chain has TRBV5-5 and TRBJ2-6; D unresolved. The germline V gene has CDR1 SGHKS and CDR2 YYEKEE (reference sequence). The V end lost 4 bases, the J end lost 0 bases, and 8 bases lay between the germline ends. This CDR3 region has 15 residues. CDR3 DNA: TGTGCCAGCAGCCCGCGGCACTCTGGGGCCAACGTCCTGACTTTC. Translation gives CASSPRHSGANVLTF.

This sequence joins TRBV9 and TRBJ2-7; D perhaps matches TRBD2 (6 bases). V was pared by 0 bases and J by 2 bases, with 12 bases between. CDR3 size: 15 residues. The V gene's germline CDR1 is SGDLS and CDR2 YYNGEE. This CDR3 is CASSVEGGIAYEQYF. CDR3 nucleotides: TGTGCCAGCAGCGTAGAAGGCGGGATCGCCTACGAGCAGTACTTC.

This clonotype was seen a handful of times. J is TRBJ2-2 and V is TRBV7-2; TRBD2 matches 7 bases. Germline values: CDR1 SGHTA, CDR2 FQGNSA. The CDR3 is 14 amino acids. V dropped 2 bases and J dropped 7; count of bases not matched to a gene: 4. As DNA, the CDR3 is TGTGCCAGCAGCTTATCGGGGGGAATCGGGGAGCTGTTTTTT. It translates to CASSLSGGIGELFF.

This clonotype appeared a few times. This chain uses TRBV7-8 with TRBJ1-6; a weak D match, TRBD1 (5 bases). V lost 5 bases to trimming and J lost 7 bases, with 12 bases between them. Per germline, CDR1 SGHVS and CDR2 FQNEAQ. The CDR3 spans 14 residues. In nucleotides, the CDR3 is TGTGCCAGCAGCGGGGGGACGGAGAATTCACCCCTCCACTTT. Its protein is CASSGGTENSPLHF.

The gene calls are TRBV27 and TRBJ2-1; TRBD2 aligns across 12 bases. The J call may be incorrect, as the DNA end agrees better with TRBJ2-7. This CDR3 has 18 residues. The V gene's germline CDR1 is MNHEY and CDR2 SMNVEV (reference sequence). CDR3 region: CASSLAGTSGYMAYEQYF. For the CDR3, the DNA is TGTGCCAGCAGTTTAGCCGGGACTAGCGGGTATATGGCCTACGAGCAGTACTTC.

This clonotype was counted between two and nine times. The chain links TRBV7-9 to TRBJ2-5; 7 bases line up with TRBD2. J gave up 1 base and V 5 bases, and 4 bases lay outside the gene matches. This CDR3 contains 14 residues. The germline CDR1 and CDR2 sequences are SEHNR and FQNEAQ (reference sequence). The CDR3 sequence is CASSPGGFQETQYF. CDR3 nucleotide sequence: TGTGCCAGCAGCCCCGGGGGGTTCCAAGAGACCCAGTACTTC.

The chain has TRBV27 and TRBJ1-3; TRBD1 matches at 8 bases. V was pared by 0 bases and J by 3 bases, with 10 bases of the junction left unmatched. Germline CDR1 MNHEY, CDR2 SMNVEV (reference sequence). The CDR3 runs 18 residues. In nucleotides, the CDR3 is TGTGCCAGCAGTTTATCGGCAGGGGGCCGAAAATATGGAAACACCATATATTTT. As protein: CASSLSAGGRKYGNTIYF.

Here the CDR3 DNA reads TGTGCCAGCAGCTTAGAGAGACCGTACGAGCAGTACTTC. Protein: CASSLERPYEQYF. The chain employs TRBV7-9 and TRBJ2-7; unclear D gene. The CDR3 has 13 residues. Trimming removed 1 base from V and 4 bases from J, with 8 bases in between. CDR1 and CDR2 from the germline V gene are SEHNR and FQNEAQ (reference sequence).

This clonotype was seen more than once but under ten times. V usage is TRBV4-2 and J usage is TRBJ1-6, with unresolved D. Trimming left V 0 bases short and J 6 bases short, with 6 bases between. The CDR3 covers 14 residues. Germline CDR1 LGHNA, CDR2 YNFKEQ. CDR3 region: CASSQDARNSPLHF. CDR3 coding DNA: TGTGCCAGCAGCCAAGATGCTCGTAATTCACCCCTCCACTTT.

The V and J genes are TRBV20-1 and TRBJ2-1, with 9 bases identical to TRBD1. This CDR3 has 15 residues. The germline V gene encodes CDR1 DFQATT and CDR2 SNEGSKA (reference sequence). The V gene end was trimmed by 3 bases and the J gene end by 2 bases; junction bases not matched to a gene: 5. The DNA for the CDR3 is TGCAGTGCTAGGGACGGACAGGGGACCTACAATGAGCAGTTCTTC. Its translation is CSARDGQGTYNEQFF.

This clonotype was seen many times. V usage is TRBV7-3 and J usage is TRBJ2-5; TRBD1 might be the D (6 bases). The J call may be faulty, since TRBJ2-1 better matches the DNA end. Per germline, CDR1 SGHTA and CDR2 FQGTGA. CDR3 length equals 12 residues. Written as DNA, the CDR3 is TGTGCCAGCAGCTCCCAGGGGCTTGAGCAGTTCTTC. Translation gives CASSSQGLEQFF.

This chain links TRBV7-3 with TRBJ2-3, with D maybe TRBD2 (5 bases). This CDR3 is 15 amino acids long. Germline CDR1 reads SGHTA; CDR2 reads FQGTGA. Trimming stripped 1 base from V and 2 bases from J, with 10 bases between. The CDR3 region has the DNA TGTGCCAGCAGCTTAATGGTGGGAGACACAGATACGCAGTATTTT. It encodes CASSLMVGDTDTQYF.

The chain has TRBV27 and TRBJ2-7, with a tentative D call TRBD1 (5 bases). CDR1 MNHEY and CDR2 SMNVEV come from the germline V gene (reference sequence). V was cut by 11 bases and J by 6 bases, with 14 bases left in between. The CDR3 has 11 residues. CDR3 sequence reads: CAPFPGPEQYF. CDR3 DNA sequence: TGTGCCCCCTTTCCAGGGCCCGAGCAGTACTTC.

This clonotype was counted only a few times. V and J are TRBV5-1 and TRBJ2-7; a weak D match, TRBD2 (5 bases). The germline CDR1 and CDR2 sequences are SGHRS and YFSETQ. This CDR3 has 13 residues. The CDR3 DNA reads as TGCGCTACCTCAGGCGGGTTCGCCTACGAGCAGTACTTC. It yields the protein CATSGGFAYEQYF. Full variable domain (remainder filled in from reference TRBV5-1 and TRBJ2-7): KAGVTQTPRYLIKTRGQQVTLSCSPISGHRSVSWYQQTPGQGLQFLFEYFSETQRNKGNFPGRFSGRQFSNSRSEMNVSTLELGDSALYLCATSGGFAYEQYFGPGTRLTVT.

This chain joins TRBV7-2 and TRBJ2-2; the D gene is possibly TRBD1 (5 bases). This CDR3 has 14 residues. The V and J ends lost 4 bases and 4 bases respectively, with 10 bases between them. Germline CDR1 reads SGHTA; CDR2 reads FQGNSA. In nucleotides, the CDR3 is TGTGCCAGCAGCTATACAGGTTCCACCGGGGAGCTGTTTTTT. Residues: CASSYTGSTGELFF.

Details on this clonotype: This CDR3 is missing its conserved last phenylalanine or tryptophan, likely due to a read error. The rearrangement uses TRBV11-2 and TRBJ2-5, with D tentatively TRBD1 (6 bases). The DNA end favors TRBJ2-7, so the J call may be wrong. The germline V gene has CDR1 SGHAT and CDR2 FQNNGV. This CDR3 has 14 residues. The CDR3 bases are TGTGCCAGCAGCTTATTACAGGGAGTTTACGAGCAGTACTCC. It yields the protein CASSLLQGVYEQYS.

The rearrangement links TRBV6-5 to TRBJ2-7; D uncertain. With 6 bases removed from V and 2 bases from J, the gap between germline ends came to 11 bases. CDR1 and CDR2 (germline): MNHEY, SVGAGI. This CDR3 region has 13 residues. DNA for the CDR3: TGTGCCAGCAGCATGGGTCTTACCTACGAGCAGTACTTC. Its translation: CASSMGLTYEQYF.